A single sample is the source of the 23 T cell receptor beta chains below, sequenced in a study of shared clonotypes between healthy human individuals. As defined, naive CD8 cells were CD45RO-negative and positively selected for CCR7, with terminally differentiated effector memory CD45RA+ cells excluded. Some clones are missing from TCRdb's copy, which holds only in-frame ones; the method was immunoSEQ multiplex PCR. The sample has millions of clones, less than 95% seen once; the top ten hold roughly 1.1%. Sequencing was performed on naive CD8+ T cells sorted from blood. The receptors were gathered from a young man in good health.

This rearrangement joins TRBV19 to TRBJ1-5, with TRBD1 matching over 7 bases. This CDR3 has 14 residues. J was trimmed by 9 bases and V by 3 bases; bases with no gene match: 8. The germline CDR1 and CDR2 sequences are LNHDA and SQIVND (reference sequence). CDR3 sequence: CASSMILGGWPQHF. The CDR3 DNA is TGTGCCAGTAGTATGATTCTAGGGGGCTGGCCCCAGCATTTT.

The V and J genes are TRBV5-6 and TRBJ1-1; D unclear. Trimming shortened V by 2 bases and J by 2 bases, and 7 bases separated the two germline ends. CDR1 is SGHDT and CDR2 is YYEEEE in the germline V gene. The CDR3 contains 13 residues. The CDR3 protein is CASSFVGNTEAFF. In DNA, the CDR3 is TGTGCCAGCAGCTTCGTCGGCAACACTGAAGCTTTCTTT. Filled out from reference TRBV5-6 and TRBJ1-1, the complete variable domain reads DAGVTQSPTHLIKTRGQQVTLRCSPKSGHDTVSWYQQALGQGPQFIFQYYEEEERQRGNFPDRFSGHQFPNYSSELNVNALLLGDSALYLCASSFVGNTEAFFGQGTRLTVV.

The CDR3 DNA sequence: TGTGCCAGTAGACCTACAGGGATAAACTATGGCTACACCTTC. The encoded protein is CASRPTGINYGYTF. This rearrangement joins TRBV19 to TRBJ1-2, with a tentative D call TRBD1 (6 bases). V dropped 6 bases and J dropped 2 bases, with 13 bases sitting between them. The CDR3 spans 14 residues. In germline, CDR1 is LNHDA, CDR2 SQIVND (reference sequence).

CDR3 sequence (DNA): TGTGCCAGCAGTGACCGTACAGGGGGCTTCAATGAGCAGTTCTTC. It specifies CASSDRTGGFNEQFF. The gene calls are TRBV6-4 and TRBJ2-1; 9 bases are a match to TRBD1. Germline CDR1 MRHNA, CDR2 SNTAGT. The CDR3 length is 15 residues. The trim removed 2 bases at V and 6 bases at J, leaving 5 bases unmatched.

The chain uses TRBV25-1 and TRBJ2-7, with 7 bases fitting TRBD2. The CDR3 runs to 12 residues. J was trimmed by 6 bases and V by 5 bases; bases with no gene match: 4. Germline CDR1 and CDR2: MGHDK and SYGVNS. The CDR3 protein is CASSLGGSEQYF. The DNA of the CDR3 is TGTGCCAGCAGTCTGGGGGGGAGCGAGCAGTACTTC.

The chain couples TRBV19 to TRBJ1-5; TRBD1 matches 8 bases. This CDR3 has 15 residues. J gave up 7 bases and V 6 bases, and 11 bases lay outside the gene matches. Per germline, CDR1 LNHDA and CDR2 SQIVND (reference sequence). In nucleotides, the CDR3 is TGTGCCAGTAGCCCCAATGCAGGGGGCTGGCAGCCCCAGCATTTT. Protein: CASSPNAGGWQPQHF.

V and J are TRBV27 and TRBJ2-7, with 8 positions matching TRBD2. The CDR3 length is 15 residues. After removal of 5 bases from V and 3 bases from J, the junction contained 9 bases not matched to a gene. Per germline, CDR1 MNHEY and CDR2 SMNVEV (reference sequence). CDR3 in amino acids: CASSPRRGGIYEQYF. In DNA, the CDR3 is TGTGCCAGCAGTCCACGTCGGGGGGGGATCTACGAGCAGTACTTC.

This clone was seen a few times. V usage is TRBV6-5 and J usage is TRBJ2-1; 7 bases are a match to TRBD2. The junction had 7 bases not matched to a gene; V was cut back by 4 bases and J by 10 bases. Germline CDR1 reads MNHEY; CDR2 reads SVGAGI. This CDR3 is 13 amino acids long. In nucleotides, the CDR3 is TGTGCCAGCAGTTCTAGGAGGGAGGGAGAGCAGTTCTTC. Translated: CASSSRREGEQFF.

This sequence joins TRBV19 and TRBJ1-5; D is unresolved. Trimming cost V 3 bases and J 5 bases, with 8 bases left between them. CDR3 length equals 13 residues. Looked up from germline, CDR1 is LNHDA and CDR2 is SQIVND (reference sequence). DNA for the CDR3: TGTGCCAGTAGTATCGCGGTTGATCAGCCCCAGCATTTT. Its protein product is CASSIAVDQPQHF.

This clone was detected once. V is TRBV10-1 and J is TRBJ2-7; 12 bases align to TRBD1. The germline gives CDR1 WNHNN, CDR2 SYGVQD (reference sequence). This CDR3 contains 19 residues. J was trimmed by 2 bases and V by 0 bases; bases with no gene match: 11. The CDR3 DNA reads TGCGCCAGCAGTGAGTCCTTCGGGACAGGGGGCTTTTCCGCCTACGAGCAGTACTTC. Translated: CASSESFGTGGFSAYEQYF.

The V call is TRBV4-1, the J call TRBJ1-4; TRBD1 agrees at 9 bases. The trim removed 2 bases at V and 2 bases at J, leaving 12 bases unmatched. This CDR3 has 19 amino acids. From germline, CDR1 is MGHRA and CDR2 YSYEKL. CDR3 in DNA: TGCGCCAGCAGCCAACTACCGGGACAGGGTAAAGAGACTAATGAAAAACTGTTTTTT. Residues: CASSQLPGQGKETNEKLFF.

The V gene is TRBV2, the J gene TRBJ2-7; D gene uncertain. Trimming removed 3 bases at V and 2 bases at J, with 8 bases between. Germline V lookup: CDR1 SNHLY, CDR2 FYNNEI. The CDR3 contains 13 residues. This chain's CDR3 is CASSDGNTYEQYF. The DNA of the CDR3 is TGTGCCAGCAGTGATGGCAACACCTACGAGCAGTACTTC.

This clone was found once. The chain joins TRBV7-9 to TRBJ2-1, with D possibly matching TRBD2 (5 bases). The CDR3 loop spans 13 amino acids. Germline assignment: CDR1 SEHNR and CDR2 FQNEAQ (reference sequence). V was clipped by 0 bases and J by 8 bases, with 8 bases between them. The CDR3 sequence is CASSLALRDEQFF. In nucleotides, the CDR3 is TGTGCCAGCAGCTTAGCGTTGCGGGATGAGCAGTTCTTC.

This clone has a handful of counts. The gene calls are TRBV28 and TRBJ1-5; 9 bases agree with TRBD1. The CDR3 is 15 amino acids. J lost 6 bases, V lost 6 bases, and 9 bases had no gene match. Per germline, CDR1 MDHEN and CDR2 SYDVKM. The CDR3 coding sequence is TGTGCCAGCAGGGGGGACAGGGATTGGGGTCAGCCCCAGCATTTT. This translates into CASRGDRDWGQPQHF.

The V gene is TRBV7-6, the J gene TRBJ2-2; 8 nucleotides match TRBD2. Unmatched junction bases numbered 9, after V lost 0 bases and J lost 6 bases. Per the germline V gene, CDR1 is SGHVS and CDR2 is FNYEAQ. This CDR3 comprises 17 residues. The CDR3 coding sequence is TGTGCCAGCAGCTTAGCATCCGGGGGGGCCGGAGCCGGGGAGCTGTTTTTT. Translating gives CASSLASGGAGAGELFF.

The chain employs TRBV29-1 and TRBJ2-3; TRBD2 matches 8 bases. CDR1 SQVTM and CDR2 ANQGSEA come from the germline V gene. The CDR3 extends over 14 amino acids. The CDR3 DNA reads as TGCTCCCGCGGGGGGCCCCCTAGCACAGATACGCAGTATTTT. This encodes CSRGGPPSTDTQYF.

The chain employs TRBV4-1 and TRBJ1-4; 9 bases match TRBD1. This CDR3 has 17 residues. V lost 3 bases and J lost 8; bases outside the gene matches: 13. CDR1 is MGHRA and CDR2 is YSYEKL in the germline V gene. The DNA of the CDR3 is TGCGCCAGCAGCCACGTCCCGGGACAGGGAAGTGGGGAAAAACTGTTTTTT. Amino acids: CASSHVPGQGSGEKLFF.

The DNA for the CDR3 is TGTGCCAGCAGCTCCAGGGCCTCGTACGAGCAGTACTTC. Translation gives CASSSRASYEQYF. The rearrangement links TRBV7-9 to TRBJ2-7; D is perhaps TRBD1 (5 bases). In germline, CDR1 is SEHNR, CDR2 FQNEAQ (reference sequence). The CDR3 spans 13 residues. Trimming removed 4 bases from V and 4 bases from J, with 11 bases in between.

This chain links TRBV10-2 with TRBJ1-1; possible D gene TRBD1, 5 bases. V was cut by 3 bases and J by 3 bases, with 8 bases left in between. The length of the CDR3 is 13 residues. Germline lookup yields CDR1 WSHSY and CDR2 SAAADI. CDR3 protein: CASSDEQDTEAFF. CDR3 nucleotides: TGCGCCAGCAGTGATGAACAGGACACTGAAGCTTTCTTT.

The chain recombines TRBV10-3 with TRBJ2-2; D not resolved. Trimming cost V 3 bases and J 7 bases, with 0 bases left between them. The V gene's germline CDR1 is ENHRY and CDR2 SYGVKD. There are 10 residues in the CDR3. CDR3 loop: CAISDGELFF. In nucleotides, the CDR3 is TGTGCCATCAGTGACGGGGAGCTGTTTTTT.

V and J are TRBV14 and TRBJ1-1; D unclear. This CDR3 is built from 13 residues. The V end lost 4 bases, the J end lost 3 bases, and 9 bases lay between the germline ends. Germline CDR1 is SGHDN and CDR2 is FVKESK. This CDR3 reads CASSRQDDTEAFF. DNA for the CDR3: TGTGCCAGCAGCCGACAAGATGACACTGAAGCTTTCTTT.

The chain combines TRBV15 with TRBJ2-7; the D call may be TRBD1 or TRBD2 (5 bases each). The CDR3 loop spans 14 amino acids. From germline, CDR1 is LNHNV and CDR2 YYDKDF (reference sequence). Trimming left V 0 bases short and J 7 bases short, with 13 bases between. The CDR3 sequence: CATSRDGTLEEQYF. As DNA, the CDR3 is TGTGCCACCAGCAGAGACGGGACCTTGGAAGAGCAGTACTTC.

J is TRBJ2-2 and V is TRBV9, with 9 bases aligning to TRBD2. Germline-derived CDR1 and CDR2 are SGDLS and YYNGEE. This CDR3 has 16 residues. V lost 4 bases and J lost 4; bases outside the gene matches: 8. Here the CDR3 DNA reads TGTGCCAGCAGCCCCGTAGCGGGAGCTCTCACCGGGGAGCTGTTTTTT. It translates to CASSPVAGALTGELFF.